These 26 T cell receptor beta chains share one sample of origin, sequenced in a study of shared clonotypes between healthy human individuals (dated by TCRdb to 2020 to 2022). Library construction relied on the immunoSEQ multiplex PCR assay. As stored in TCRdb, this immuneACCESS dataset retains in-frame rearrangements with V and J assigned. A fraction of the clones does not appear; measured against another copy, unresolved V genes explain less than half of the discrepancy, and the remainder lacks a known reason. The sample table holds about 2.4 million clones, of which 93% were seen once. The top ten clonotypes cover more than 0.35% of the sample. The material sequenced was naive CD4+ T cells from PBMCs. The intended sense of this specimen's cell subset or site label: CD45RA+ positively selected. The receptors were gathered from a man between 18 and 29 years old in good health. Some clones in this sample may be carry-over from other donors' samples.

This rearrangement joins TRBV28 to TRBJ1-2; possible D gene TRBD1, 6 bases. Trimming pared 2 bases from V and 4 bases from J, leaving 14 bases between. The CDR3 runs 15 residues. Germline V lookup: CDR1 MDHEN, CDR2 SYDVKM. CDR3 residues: CASSLAGARTYGYTF. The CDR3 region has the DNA TGTGCCAGCAGTTTAGCGGGGGCGCGGACCTATGGCTACACCTTC.

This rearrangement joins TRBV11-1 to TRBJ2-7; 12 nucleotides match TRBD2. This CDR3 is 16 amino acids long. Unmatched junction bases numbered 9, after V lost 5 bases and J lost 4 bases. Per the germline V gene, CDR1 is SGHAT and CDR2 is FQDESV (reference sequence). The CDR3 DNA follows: TGTGCCAGCAGCACCCGACTAGCGGGAGAGAGGTACGAGCAGTACTTC. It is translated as CASSTRLAGERYEQYF.

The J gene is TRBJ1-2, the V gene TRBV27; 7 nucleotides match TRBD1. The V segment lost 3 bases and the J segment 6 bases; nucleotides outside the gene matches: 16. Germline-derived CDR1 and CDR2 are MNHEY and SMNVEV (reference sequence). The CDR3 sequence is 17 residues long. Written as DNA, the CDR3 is TGTGCCAGCAGTTTCGACCACAGGGGAGTAGGAGGAGATGGCTACACCTTC. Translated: CASSFDHRGVGGDGYTF.

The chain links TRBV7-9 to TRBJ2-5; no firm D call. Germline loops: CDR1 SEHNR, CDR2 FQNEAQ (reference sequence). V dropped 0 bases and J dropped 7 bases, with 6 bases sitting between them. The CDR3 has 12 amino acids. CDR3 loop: CASSLAPWTQYF. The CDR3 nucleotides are TGTGCCAGCAGCTTAGCTCCCTGGACCCAGTACTTC.

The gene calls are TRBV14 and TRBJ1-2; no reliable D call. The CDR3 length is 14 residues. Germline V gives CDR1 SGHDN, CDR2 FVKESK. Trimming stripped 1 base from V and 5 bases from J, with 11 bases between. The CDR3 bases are TGTGCCAGCAGCCAAGGAAACAGTGGTTATGGCTACACCTTC. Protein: CASSQGNSGYGYTF.

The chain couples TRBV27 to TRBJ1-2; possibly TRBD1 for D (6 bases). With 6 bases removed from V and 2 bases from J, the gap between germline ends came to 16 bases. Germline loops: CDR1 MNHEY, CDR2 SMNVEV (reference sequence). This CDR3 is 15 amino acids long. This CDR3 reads CASRRTDTGNYGYTF. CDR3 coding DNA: TGTGCCAGCAGGCGCACCGATACAGGGAACTATGGCTACACCTTC.

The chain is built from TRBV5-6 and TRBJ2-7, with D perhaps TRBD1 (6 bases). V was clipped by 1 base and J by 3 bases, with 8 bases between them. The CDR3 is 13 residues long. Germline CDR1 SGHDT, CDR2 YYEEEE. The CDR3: CASSLPGDYEQYF. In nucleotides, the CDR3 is TGTGCCAGCAGCTTGCCAGGGGACTACGAGCAGTACTTC.

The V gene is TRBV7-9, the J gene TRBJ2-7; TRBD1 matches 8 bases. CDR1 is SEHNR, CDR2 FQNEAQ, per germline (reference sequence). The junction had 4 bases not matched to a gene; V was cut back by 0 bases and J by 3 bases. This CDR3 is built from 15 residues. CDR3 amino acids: CASSLADRASYEQYF. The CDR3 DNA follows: TGTGCCAGCAGCTTAGCGGACAGGGCGAGCTACGAGCAGTACTTC.

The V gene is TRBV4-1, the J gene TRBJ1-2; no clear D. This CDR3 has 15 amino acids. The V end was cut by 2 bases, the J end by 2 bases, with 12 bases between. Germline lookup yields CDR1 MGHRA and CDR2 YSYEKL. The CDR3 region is CASSQPQVGNYGYTF. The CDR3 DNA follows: TGCGCCAGCAGCCAACCTCAGGTCGGGAACTATGGCTACACCTTC.

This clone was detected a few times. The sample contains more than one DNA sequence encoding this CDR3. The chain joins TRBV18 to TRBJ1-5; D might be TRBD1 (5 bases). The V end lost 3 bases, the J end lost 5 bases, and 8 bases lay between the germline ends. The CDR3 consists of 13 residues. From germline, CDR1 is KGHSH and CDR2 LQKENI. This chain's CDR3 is CASSPGRDQPQHF. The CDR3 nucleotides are TGTGCCAGCTCACCCGGCAGGGATCAGCCCCAGCATTTT.

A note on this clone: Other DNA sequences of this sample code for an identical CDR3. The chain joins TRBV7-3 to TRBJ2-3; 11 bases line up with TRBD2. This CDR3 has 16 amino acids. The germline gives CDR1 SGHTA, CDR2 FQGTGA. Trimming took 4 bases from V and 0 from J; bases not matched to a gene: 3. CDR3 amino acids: CASSSGTSGSTDTQYF. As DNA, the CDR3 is TGTGCCAGCAGCTCAGGGACTAGCGGTAGCACAGATACGCAGTATTTT.

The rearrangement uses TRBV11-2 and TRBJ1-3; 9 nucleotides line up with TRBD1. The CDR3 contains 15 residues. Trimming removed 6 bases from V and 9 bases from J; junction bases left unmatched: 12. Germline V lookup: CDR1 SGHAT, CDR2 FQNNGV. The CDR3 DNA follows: TGTGCCAGCAGTGATGGACAGGGGATTCGTGGCACCATATATTTT. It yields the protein CASSDGQGIRGTIYF.

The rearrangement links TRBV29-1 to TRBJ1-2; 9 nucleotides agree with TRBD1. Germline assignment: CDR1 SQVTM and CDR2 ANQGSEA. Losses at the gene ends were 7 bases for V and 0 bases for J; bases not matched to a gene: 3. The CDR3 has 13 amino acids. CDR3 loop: CSAGTGTNYGYTF. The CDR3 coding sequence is TGCAGCGCTGGGACAGGGACTAACTATGGCTACACCTTC.

DNA of the CDR3: TGCGCCAGCAGTGGGGGGACAGGGCCCACCGGGGAGCTGTTTTTT. Translation gives CASSGGTGPTGELFF. The V and J genes are TRBV10-1 and TRBJ2-2, with 9 bases lining up with TRBD1. CDR3 length equals 15 residues. CDR1 WNHNN and CDR2 SYGVQD come from the germline V gene (reference sequence). V was clipped by 4 bases and J by 4 bases; unmatched bases: 4.

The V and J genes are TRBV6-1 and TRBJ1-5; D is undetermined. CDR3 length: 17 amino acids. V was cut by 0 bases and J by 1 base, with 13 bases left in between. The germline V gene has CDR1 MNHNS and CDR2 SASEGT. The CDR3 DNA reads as TGTGCCAGCAGTGAAGCTTTCTCCGCAGCAAGCAATCAGCCCCAGCATTTT. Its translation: CASSEAFSAASNQPQHF.

CDR3 region: CASSWGTVQETQYF. In DNA, the CDR3 is TGTGCCAGCAGCTGGGGGACAGTCCAAGAGACCCAGTACTTC. This rearrangement joins TRBV5-4 to TRBJ2-5, with 7 bases matching TRBD1. CDR1 and CDR2 from the germline V gene are SGHNT and YYREEE (reference sequence). CDR3 length equals 14 residues. Trimming at V came to 3 bases and at J to 1 base, leaving 3 bases not matched to a gene.

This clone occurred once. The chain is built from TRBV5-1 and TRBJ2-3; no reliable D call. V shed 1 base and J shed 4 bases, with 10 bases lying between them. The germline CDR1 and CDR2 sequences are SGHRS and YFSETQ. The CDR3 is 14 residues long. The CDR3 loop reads CASSLSGPADTQYF. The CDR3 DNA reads TGCGCCAGCAGCTTGTCTGGGCCGGCAGATACGCAGTATTTT. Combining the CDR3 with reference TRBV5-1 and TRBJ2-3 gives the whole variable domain KAGVTQTPRYLIKTRGQQVTLSCSPISGHRSVSWYQQTPGQGLQFLFEYFSETQRNKGNFPGRFSGRQFSNSRSEMNVSTLELGDSALYLCASSLSGPADTQYFGPGTRLTVL.

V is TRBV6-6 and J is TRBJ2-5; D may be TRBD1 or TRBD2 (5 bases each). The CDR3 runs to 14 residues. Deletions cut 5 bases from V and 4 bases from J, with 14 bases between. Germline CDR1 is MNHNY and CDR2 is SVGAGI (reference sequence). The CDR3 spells CASSPTGTLETQYF. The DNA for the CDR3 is TGTGCCAGCAGTCCCACTGGGACCTTAGAGACCCAGTACTTC.

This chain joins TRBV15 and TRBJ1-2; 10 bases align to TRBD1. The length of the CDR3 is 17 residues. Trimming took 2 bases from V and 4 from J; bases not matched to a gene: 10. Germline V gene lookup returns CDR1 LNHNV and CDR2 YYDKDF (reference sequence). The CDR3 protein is CATSRTTTRTGGYGYTF. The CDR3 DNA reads TGTGCCACCAGCAGAACTACCACCCGGACAGGGGGCTATGGCTACACCTTC.

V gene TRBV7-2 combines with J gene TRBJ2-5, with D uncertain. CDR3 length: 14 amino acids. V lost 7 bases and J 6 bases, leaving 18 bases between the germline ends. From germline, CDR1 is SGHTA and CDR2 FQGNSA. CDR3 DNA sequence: TGTGCCAGCACCCACGGCCACACGGGTCAGACCCAGTACTTC. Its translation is CASTHGHTGQTQYF.

The CDR3 is CASSPTGTEAFF. The CDR3 nucleotides are TGCGCCAGCAGTCCAACCGGCACTGAAGCTTTCTTT. The V and J genes are TRBV5-1 and TRBJ1-1, with D unresolved. Trimming removed 5 bases at V and 4 bases at J, with 9 bases between. This CDR3 is 12 amino acids long. From germline, CDR1 is SGHRS and CDR2 YFSETQ.

CDR3 nucleotides: TGCAGCGTTGGTGGGACAACTACAGTGTTCTTT. Encoded protein: CSVGGTTTVFF. J is TRBJ1-1 and V is TRBV29-1; D perhaps matches TRBD1 (6 bases). Germline V lookup: CDR1 SQVTM, CDR2 ANQGSEA. The CDR3 is 11 amino acids. V gave up 4 bases and J gave up 14 bases, with 17 bases separating them.

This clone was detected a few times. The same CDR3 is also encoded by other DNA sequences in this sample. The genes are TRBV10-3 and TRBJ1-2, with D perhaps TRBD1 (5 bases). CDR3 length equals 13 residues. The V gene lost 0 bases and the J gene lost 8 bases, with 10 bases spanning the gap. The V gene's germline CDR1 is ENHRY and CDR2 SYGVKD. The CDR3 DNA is TGTGCCATCAGTGAGTCTCAGGGTCTGGGCTACACCTTC. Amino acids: CAISESQGLGYTF.

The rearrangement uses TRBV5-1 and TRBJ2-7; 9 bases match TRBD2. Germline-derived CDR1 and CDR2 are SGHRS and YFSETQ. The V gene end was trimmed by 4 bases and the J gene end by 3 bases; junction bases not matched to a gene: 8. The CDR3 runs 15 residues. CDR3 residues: CASSPSGGRVYEQYF. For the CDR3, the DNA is TGCGCCAGCAGCCCTTCTGGCGGGAGGGTCTACGAGCAGTACTTC.

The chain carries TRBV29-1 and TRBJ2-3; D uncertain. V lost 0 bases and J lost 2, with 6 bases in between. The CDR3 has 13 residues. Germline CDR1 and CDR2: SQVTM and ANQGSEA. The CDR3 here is CSVEETYTDTQYF. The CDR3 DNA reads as TGCAGCGTTGAAGAGACCTACACAGATACGCAGTATTTT.

CDR3 bases: TGTGCCAGCAGCAGGCCAGGACCCTACACTGAAGCTTTCTTT. Residues: CASSRPGPYTEAFF. J is TRBJ1-1 and V is TRBV21-1. TRBV21-1 is a documented pseudogene. The CDR3 extends over 14 amino acids.